The present entry profiles one T cell receptor beta chain with its context. Participants were aged about 18 to 90 years, lived in about 26 US areas, and enrolled virtually. This entry comes from a study of blood T cell repertoires in COVID-19. Study as a whole: The analysed material was cDNA or gDNA that came from T cells, B-cell-depleted T cells, or PBMCs.

Sequencing was performed with immunoSEQ multiplex PCR; in TCRdb, only in-frame clones are kept and a portion is missing. The sample has some 350,000 clones, about 90% seen once. The CDR3 is 15 amino acids. Germline V gene lookup returns CDR1 PRHDT and CDR2 FYEKMQ (reference sequence). The V end lost 5 bases, the J end lost 3 bases, and 13 bases lay between the germline ends. This chain joins TRBV13 and TRBJ1-4; perhaps TRBD1 as D (6 bases). Input material: PBMCs or T cells enriched from blood (not recorded which). This TCR was recovered from a woman in her thirties who had recovered from COVID-19. CDR3 coding DNA: TGTGCCAGCAGCCCAGTAGGGGGATCTAATGAAAAACTGTTTTTT. This sequence encodes CASSPVGGSNEKLFF.